The rows below give T cell receptor beta chains drawn from one sample of a study of glioma-infiltrating T cells after dendritic cell vaccination. The table came from immunoSEQ multiplex PCR; TCRdb's copy has only in-frame clones and leaves some out. Here the sample spans about 110,000 clones, around 89% being singletons. The material was blood, obtained after dendritic cell vaccination. The receptors originated from a human donor with glioblastoma. Each CDR3 is given with its conserved first and last residue. A D gene is named only where the DNA matches it firmly. Expanded clones get a size class; other rows say once, few or many, or leave the size out.

>TRBV7-9|once|TRBD1|TRBJ2-7
TGTGCCAGCAGCTCACAGGGGCCTGCTTACGAGCAGTACTTC
CASSSQGPAYEQYF
>TRBV2|NA|NA|TRBJ2-7
TGTGCCAGCAACTCGGGAGAAGACTCCTACGAGCAGTACTTC
CASNSGEDSYEQYF
>TRBV9|few|TRBD2|TRBJ2-3
TGTGCCAGCAGCGTCAGCGGGACTCTCGACACAGATACGCAGTATTTT
CASSVSGTLDTDTQYF
>TRBV6-1|NA|TRBD1|TRBJ2-1
TGTGCCAGCAGTGGGACAGGACTCATCTACAATGAGCAGTTCTTC
CASSGTGLIYNEQFF
>TRBV7-9|NA|TRBD1|TRBJ1-4
TGTGCCAGCAGGAGAGGACCACAGGGGAAGATTTATGAAAAACTGTTTTTT
CASRRGPQGKIYEKLFF
>TRBV27|once|TRBD1|TRBJ1-5
TGTGCCAGCAGTCCCGGGACAGGGGCTCAGCCCCAGCATTTT
CASSPGTGAQPQHF
>TRBV20-1|once|NA|TRBJ2-1
TGCAGTGGTGAAGAGGGAAGAGAGCAGTTCTTC
CSGEEGREQFF
>TRBV10-3|NA|TRBD1|TRBJ1-2
TGTGCCATCAGTGAGTCGGGGACAGCGAACTATGGCTACACCTTC
CAISESGTANYGYTF
>TRBV7-9|NA|NA|TRBJ2-5
TGTGCCAGCAGCTTAGCGGGGCTGCAGGAGACCCAGTACTTC
CASSLAGLQETQYF
>TRBV29-1|NA|NA|TRBJ1-2
TGCAGCGTTGACGGTGGAGATAACTATGGCTACACCTTC
CSVDGGDNYGYTF
>TRBV7-3|NA|TRBD1|TRBJ2-3
TGTGCCAGCAGCTCCCATCCCAGGGGGTCCACAGATACGCAGTATTTT
CASSSHPRGSTDTQYF
>TRBV10-3|NA|NA|TRBJ1-2
TGTGCCATTAGAACGGGTGCAGGGAACTATGGCTACACCTTC
CAIRTGAGNYGYTF
>TRBV19|NA|TRBD1|TRBJ2-1
TGTGCCAGTAGTCTACAGGGGCAGGGGAGGCAGTTCTTC
CASSLQGQGRQFF
>TRBV5-1|NA|TRBD2|TRBJ2-7
TGCGCCAGCAGCTTGGCCGAGACTAGCGGGGGGAGCTCCTACGAGCAGTACTTC
CASSLAETSGGSSYEQYF
>TRBV7-9|NA|NA|TRBJ2-1
TGTGCCAGCAGCAAGAGCAGGGTTTCCTACAATGAGCAGTTCTTC
CASSKSRVSYNEQFF
>TRBV30|NA|TRBD2|TRBJ2-2
TGTGCCTGGAGTGTACGCCCTAGCGGGGCTAACACCGGGGAGCTGTTTTTT
CAWSVRPSGANTGELFF
>TRBV25-1|NA|NA|TRBJ2-3
TGTGCCAGCAGTGAATCCAGCGGTGTCGATACGCAGTATTTT
CASSESSGVDTQYF
>TRBV2|NA|NA|TRBJ2-7
TGTGCCAGCAGCTCACAGGGATACGAGCAGTACTTC
CASSSQGYEQYF
>TRBV7-2|NA|NA|TRBJ1-6
TGTGCCAGCAGCTCCTCAAGAGCGGGGGGGTATAATTCACCCCTCCACTTT
CASSSSRAGGYNSPLHF
>TRBV11-1|NA|TRBD1|TRBJ2-7
TGTGCCAGCAGCCCCGGGACAGGGGGTCTCGGAAACGAGCAGTACTTC
CASSPGTGGLGNEQYF
>TRBV6-6|NA|NA|TRBJ1-5
TGTGCCAGCACCCCCGGACAGATTTCCTCTCAGCCCCAGCATTTT
CASTPGQISSQPQHF
>TRBV5-1|NA|TRBD2|TRBJ2-7
TGCGCCAGCAGCTTGGCGTTAGCGGGAGAGAACGAGCAGTACTTC
CASSLALAGENEQYF
>TRBV2|many|NA|TRBJ1-1
TGTGCCAGCAGCGGGAGGGTCTACAACACTGAAGCTTTCTTT
CASSGRVYNTEAFF
>TRBV27|NA|TRBD2|TRBJ2-7
TGTGCCAGCAGTCCTGAGAGACTAGCGAGCAAGCAGTACTTC
CASSPERLASKQYF
>TRBV6-6|NA|NA|TRBJ2-3
TGTGCCAGCAGTTACTCCCTCGCGGGGCGATACGATACGCAGTATTTT
CASSYSLAGRYDTQYF
>TRBV30|NA|NA|TRBJ1-2
TGTGCCTGGAGTTTAAAGGACAGCTATGGCTACACCTTC
CAWSLKDSYGYTF
>TRBV10-3|NA|NA|TRBJ2-7
TGTGCCATCAGTCCGGACAGCGTCCTCTACGAGCAGTACTTC
CAISPDSVLYEQYF
>TRBV4-2|NA|NA|TRBJ2-3
TGTGCCAGCAGCCAAGATGTGGGGCCGTCAGATACGCAGTATTTT
CASSQDVGPSDTQYF
>TRBV18|once|NA|TRBJ1-2
TGTGCCAGCTCACCACCTGCCAGAAACTATGGCTACACCTTC
CASSPPARNYGYTF
>TRBV10-3|once|NA|TRBJ1-1
TGTGCCAGAGATGTCGGTGGGCAGAACACTGAAGCTTTCTTT
CARDVGGQNTEAFF
>TRBV6-1|NA|NA|TRBJ1-2
TGTGCCAGCAGTGTCAGAGGCGATCGCTACACCTTC
CASSVRGDRYTF
>TRBV5-4|NA|NA|TRBJ2-2
TGTGCCAGCAGCAATTTCTACGGGAGTGAGTCCGGGAACACCGGGGAGCTGTTTTTT
CASSNFYGSESGNTGELFF
>TRBV27|NA|TRBD2|TRBJ2-7
TGTGCCAGCAGGGTGGAGCGGGAGAGGTCCAGCGAGCAGTACTTC
CASRVERERSSEQYF
>TRBV9|NA|TRBD1|TRBJ2-7
TGTGCCAGCAGCCACAAGGGGACAGGGACTTACGAGCAGTACTTC
CASSHKGTGTYEQYF
>TRBV6-5|NA|TRBD1|TRBJ1-6
TGTGCAACATCGAAGGGACAGGGTGTGTATTCACCCCTCCACTTT
CATSKGQGVYSPLHF
>TRBV5-1|NA|NA|TRBJ2-1
TGCGCCAGCAGCTTGACTAGGGATGAGCAGTTCTTC
CASSLTRDEQFF
>TRBV30|NA|NA|TRBJ2-7
TGTGCCTGGAGTGGTATCTACGAGCAGTACTTC
CAWSGIYEQYF
>TRBV5-1|NA|TRBD1|TRBJ2-5
TGCGCCAGCAGCGTGGTACCGGGGACAGGGCAAGAGACCCAGTACTTC
CASSVVPGTGQETQYF
>TRBV10-3|NA|NA|TRBJ2-7
TGTGCCATCAGTGAACAGGGTAGATACGAGCAGTACTTC
CAISEQGRYEQYF
>TRBV29-1|NA|TRBD2|TRBJ2-7
TGCAGCGTGGCCGGGGGGGGATACGAGCAGTACTTC
CSVAGGGYEQYF
>TRBV5-1|once|NA|TRBJ2-7
TGCGCCAGCAGCGTCACAGGGGCCGGGGGCTACGAGCAGTACTTC
CASSVTGAGGYEQYF
>TRBV6-5|once|NA|TRBJ1-1
TGTGCCAGCTCCTCCTACGGGATGAACACTGAAGCTTTCTTT
CASSSYGMNTEAFF
>TRBV11-2|NA|TRBD1|TRBJ2-7
TGTGCCAGCAGCGGGACAGCCTACGAGCAGTACTTC
CASSGTAYEQYF
>TRBV10-1|NA|NA|TRBJ2-1
TGCGCCAGCAGTGAGCTTAGCGCGAGCTCCTACAATGAGCAGTTCTTC
CASSELSASSYNEQFF
>TRBV11-3|NA|NA|TRBJ2-1
TGTGCCAGCAGCTCCTACAGGGCTAATGAGCAGTTCTTC
CASSSYRANEQFF
>TRBV7-8|NA|TRBD2|TRBJ2-5
TGTGCCAGCAGCTTAGGGCTAGCGGACCCGTCGGAGACCCAGTACTTC
CASSLGLADPSETQYF
>TRBV6-5|NA|NA|TRBJ1-2
TGTGCCAGCAGAGCTGTTTCCGGGGTCTATGGCTACACCTTC
CASRAVSGVYGYTF
>TRBV5-4|NA|TRBD1|TRBJ1-1
TGTGCCAGCAGCCCTCGACAGGGGGCTGGCGACACTGAAGCTTTCTTT
CASSPRQGAGDTEAFF
>TRBV30|NA|NA|TRBJ1-1
TGTGCCTGTCGACAGTCGTTGAACACTGAAGCTTTCTTT
CACRQSLNTEAFF
>TRBV7-9|NA|TRBD1|TRBJ1-2
TGTGCCAGCAGCTTAGCGGGACAGGGGATTAACTATGGCTACACCTTC
CASSLAGQGINYGYTF
>TRBV19|NA|NA|TRBJ1-1
TGTGCCACTCAGGTGCGGGGCGTGAACACTGAAGCTTTCTTT
CATQVRGVNTEAFF
>TRBV9|NA|TRBD1|TRBJ1-1
TGTGCCAGCAGCCCGAGCGGACAGGTGAACACTGAAGCTTTCTTT
CASSPSGQVNTEAFF